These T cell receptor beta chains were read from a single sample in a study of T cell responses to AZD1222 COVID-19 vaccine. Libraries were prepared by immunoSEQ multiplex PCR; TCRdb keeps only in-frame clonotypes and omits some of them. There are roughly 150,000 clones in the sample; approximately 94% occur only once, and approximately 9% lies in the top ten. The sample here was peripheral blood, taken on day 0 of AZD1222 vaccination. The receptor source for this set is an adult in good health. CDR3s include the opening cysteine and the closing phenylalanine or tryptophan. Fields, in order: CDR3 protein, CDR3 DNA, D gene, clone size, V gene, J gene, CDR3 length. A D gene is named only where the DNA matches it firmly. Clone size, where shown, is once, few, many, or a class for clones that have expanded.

cdr3_aa: CASSYFGTQPQHF
cdr3_nt: TGTGCCAGCAGTTACTTCGGGACTCAGCCCCAGCATTTT
d_call: .
clone_size: .
v_call: TRBV6-2/TRBV6-3
j_call: TRBJ1-5
cdr3_length: 13

cdr3_aa: CASSQGQGPTEAFF
cdr3_nt: TGTGCCAGCAGTCAAGGACAGGGGCCCACTGAAGCTTTCTTT
d_call: TRBD1
clone_size: .
v_call: TRBV3-1/TRBV3-2
j_call: TRBJ1-1
cdr3_length: 14

cdr3_aa: CASLGDYEQYF
cdr3_nt: TGTGCCTCCCTTGGCGACTACGAGCAGTACTTC
d_call: .
clone_size: once
v_call: TRBV30
j_call: TRBJ2-7
cdr3_length: 11

cdr3_aa: CASSQDWANPYEQYF
cdr3_nt: TGCGCCAGCAGCCAAGATTGGGCAAATCCCTACGAGCAGTACTTC
d_call: .
clone_size: .
v_call: TRBV4-1
j_call: TRBJ2-7
cdr3_length: 15

cdr3_aa: CASIDRANYGYTF
cdr3_nt: TGTGCCAGCATCGACAGAGCCAACTATGGCTACACCTTC
d_call: .
clone_size: .
v_call: TRBV28
j_call: TRBJ1-2
cdr3_length: 13

cdr3_aa: CAIRSGDRSTEAFF
cdr3_nt: TGTGCCATCAGGTCCGGGGATCGGAGCACTGAAGCTTTCTTT
d_call: .
clone_size: .
v_call: TRBV10-3
j_call: TRBJ1-1
cdr3_length: 14

cdr3_aa: CASSEATASTDTQYF
cdr3_nt: TGTGCCAGCAGTGAAGCAACGGCTAGCACAGATACGCAGTATTTT
d_call: .
clone_size: .
v_call: TRBV2
j_call: TRBJ2-3
cdr3_length: 15

cdr3_aa: CASSHAGPYNEQFF
cdr3_nt: TGCGCCAGCAGCCATGCTGGCCCTTACAATGAGCAGTTCTTC
d_call: .
clone_size: .
v_call: TRBV4-1
j_call: TRBJ2-1
cdr3_length: 14

cdr3_aa: CASTFRGTEAFF
cdr3_nt: TGTGCCAGTACTTTTAGGGGGACTGAAGCTTTCTTT
d_call: .
clone_size: .
v_call: TRBV19
j_call: TRBJ1-1
cdr3_length: 12

cdr3_aa: CAWSVREAFF
cdr3_nt: TGTGCCTGGAGTGTCAGAGAAGCTTTCTTT
d_call: .
clone_size: .
v_call: TRBV30
j_call: TRBJ1-1
cdr3_length: 10

cdr3_aa: CASSPDRSNYGYTF
cdr3_nt: TGTGCCAGCTCGCCGGACAGGAGTAACTATGGCTACACCTTC
d_call: TRBD1
clone_size: .
v_call: TRBV18
j_call: TRBJ1-2
cdr3_length: 14

cdr3_aa: CASSPRDRPNYGYTF
cdr3_nt: TGTGCCAGTAGCCCAAGGGACAGACCTAACTATGGCTACACCTTC
d_call: TRBD1
clone_size: .
v_call: TRBV19
j_call: TRBJ1-2
cdr3_length: 15

cdr3_aa: CAWSEALNSPLHF
cdr3_nt: TGTGCCTGGAGTGAGGCTTTGAATTCACCCCTCCACTTT
d_call: .
clone_size: few
v_call: TRBV30
j_call: TRBJ1-6
cdr3_length: 13

cdr3_aa: CASSAVVPGPQPQHF
cdr3_nt: TGTGCCAGCAGTGCAGTCGTTCCCGGACCTCAGCCCCAGCATTTT
d_call: .
clone_size: .
v_call: TRBV6-2/TRBV6-3
j_call: TRBJ1-5
cdr3_length: 15

cdr3_aa: CASTPFRQFEAFF
cdr3_nt: TGTGCCAGCACCCCATTTCGACAGTTTGAAGCTTTCTTT
d_call: .
clone_size: .
v_call: TRBV2
j_call: TRBJ1-1
cdr3_length: 13

cdr3_aa: CASSLGDRRSSNQPQHF
cdr3_nt: TGTGCCAGCAGCTTAGGCGATCGGCGGAGTAGCAATCAGCCCCAGCATTTT
d_call: .
clone_size: .
v_call: TRBV7-2
j_call: TRBJ1-5
cdr3_length: 17

cdr3_aa: CASSQEGRPNSPLHF
cdr3_nt: TGTGCCAGCAGCCAAGAAGGCAGGCCTAATTCACCCCTCCACTTT
d_call: .
clone_size: .
v_call: TRBV3-1/TRBV3-2
j_call: TRBJ1-6
cdr3_length: 15

cdr3_aa: CASSLGPSSYNSPLHF
cdr3_nt: TGTGCCAGCTCACTCGGGCCGAGCTCCTATAATTCACCCCTCCACTTT
d_call: .
clone_size: .
v_call: TRBV18
j_call: TRBJ1-6
cdr3_length: 16

cdr3_aa: CASSSSRMAQPLHF
cdr3_nt: TGTGCCAGCAGCTCCTCCCGTATGGCACAACCCCTCCACTTT
d_call: .
clone_size: once
v_call: TRBV7-9
j_call: TRBJ1-6
cdr3_length: 14

cdr3_aa: CASSPVGAGARRPSYNEQFF
cdr3_nt: TGTGCCAGCAGCCCCGTTGGAGCGGGGGCGCGACGTCCCTCCTACAATGAGCAGTTCTTC
d_call: TRBD2
clone_size: .
v_call: TRBV11-3
j_call: TRBJ2-1
cdr3_length: 20

cdr3_aa: CASSQDVIAANNEQFF
cdr3_nt: TGCGCCAGCAGCCAAGATGTAATAGCGGCAAACAATGAGCAGTTCTTC
d_call: .
clone_size: .
v_call: TRBV4-1
j_call: TRBJ2-1
cdr3_length: 16

cdr3_aa: CASSSPPWEPQHF
cdr3_nt: TGTGCCAGCAGTTCCCCGCCTTGGGAGCCCCAGCATTTT
d_call: .
clone_size: .
v_call: TRBV6-2/TRBV6-3
j_call: TRBJ1-5
cdr3_length: 13

cdr3_aa: CASSAWVSGNTIYF
cdr3_nt: TGTGCCAGCAGCGCCTGGGTTTCTGGAAACACCATATATTTT
d_call: .
clone_size: .
v_call: TRBV5-8
j_call: TRBJ1-3
cdr3_length: 14

cdr3_aa: CASTHRSSEAFF
cdr3_nt: TGTGCCAGCACCCACAGGTCGTCTGAAGCTTTCTTT
d_call: .
clone_size: .
v_call: TRBV28
j_call: TRBJ1-1
cdr3_length: 12

cdr3_aa: CASSPAMAGGRETQYF
cdr3_nt: TGTGCCAGCAGCCCGGCGATGGCGGGGGGACGGGAGACCCAGTACTTC
d_call: TRBD2
clone_size: once
v_call: TRBV7-8
j_call: TRBJ2-5
cdr3_length: 16

cdr3_aa: CASSEGSSSYNSPLHF
cdr3_nt: TGTGCCAGCAGTGAGGGCTCTAGCTCCTATAATTCACCCCTCCACTTT
d_call: .
clone_size: .
v_call: TRBV2
j_call: TRBJ1-6
cdr3_length: 16

cdr3_aa: CASRIVGAGANVLTF
cdr3_nt: TGTGCCAGCAGAATAGTAGGGGCTGGGGCCAACGTCCTGACTTTC
d_call: .
clone_size: .
v_call: TRBV27
j_call: TRBJ2-6
cdr3_length: 15

cdr3_aa: CASRIRDSIDMNTEAFF
cdr3_nt: TGCGCCAGCAGGATAAGGGACAGTATAGATATGAACACTGAAGCTTTCTTT
d_call: TRBD1
clone_size: .
v_call: TRBV4-1
j_call: TRBJ1-1
cdr3_length: 17

cdr3_aa: CASRPGTGGAYEQYF
cdr3_nt: TGTGCCAGCAGACCCGGGACGGGGGGCGCCTACGAGCAGTACTTC
d_call: .
clone_size: .
v_call: TRBV2
j_call: TRBJ2-7
cdr3_length: 15

cdr3_aa: CARSRDRGRGYTF
cdr3_nt: TGTGCCAGGAGCCGGGACAGGGGGAGAGGCTACACCTTC
d_call: TRBD1
clone_size: .
v_call: TRBV2
j_call: TRBJ1-2
cdr3_length: 13

cdr3_aa: CASSPSSNQPQHF
cdr3_nt: TGTGCCAGCAGTCCAAGTAGCAATCAGCCCCAGCATTTT
d_call: .
clone_size: .
v_call: TRBV12-3/TRBV12-4
j_call: TRBJ1-5
cdr3_length: 13

cdr3_aa: CAISDPTHQSAGKAFF
cdr3_nt: TGTGCCATCAGTGACCCCACTCATCAGTCCGCAGGGAAAGCTTTCTTT
d_call: .
clone_size: .
v_call: TRBV10-3
j_call: TRBJ1-1
cdr3_length: 16

cdr3_aa: CASSYEQETQYF
cdr3_nt: TGTGCCAGCAGTTACGAGCAAGAGACCCAGTACTTC
d_call: .
clone_size: .
v_call: TRBV6-6
j_call: TRBJ2-5
cdr3_length: 12

cdr3_aa: CASRQGGNYGYTF
cdr3_nt: TGTGCCAGCCGACAGGGGGGGAACTATGGCTACACCTTC
d_call: TRBD1
clone_size: .
v_call: TRBV5-4
j_call: TRBJ1-2
cdr3_length: 13

cdr3_aa: CASSTGTSTGYTF
cdr3_nt: TGTGCCAGCAGCACCGGGACATCAACGGGCTACACCTTC
d_call: .
clone_size: .
v_call: TRBV28
j_call: TRBJ1-2
cdr3_length: 13

cdr3_aa: CASSVAGDNQPQHF
cdr3_nt: TGTGCCAGCAGCGTAGCGGGGGATAATCAGCCCCAGCATTTT
d_call: .
clone_size: .
v_call: TRBV9
j_call: TRBJ1-5
cdr3_length: 14

cdr3_aa: CASSPVGGNYGYTF
cdr3_nt: TGTGCCAGCAGCCCAGTGGGGGGGAACTATGGCTACACCTTC
d_call: .
clone_size: .
v_call: TRBV2
j_call: TRBJ1-2
cdr3_length: 14

cdr3_aa: CALSGLAGGWDEQFF
cdr3_nt: TGTGCCTTATCCGGACTAGCGGGGGGGTGGGATGAGCAGTTCTTC
d_call: TRBD2
clone_size: .
v_call: TRBV30
j_call: TRBJ2-1
cdr3_length: 15

cdr3_aa: CAWSVPGYFYGYTF
cdr3_nt: TGTGCCTGGAGTGTACCGGGGTATTTCTATGGCTACACCTTC
d_call: .
clone_size: .
v_call: TRBV30
j_call: TRBJ1-2
cdr3_length: 14

cdr3_aa: CASSAPQGGYTEAFF
cdr3_nt: TGTGCCAGCAGCGCACCACAGGGCGGTTACACTGAAGCTTTCTTT
d_call: .
clone_size: .
v_call: TRBV9
j_call: TRBJ1-1
cdr3_length: 15

cdr3_aa: CASGFLVMSEAFF
cdr3_nt: TGTGCTAGTGGTTTTTTGGTCATGTCTGAAGCTTTCTTT
d_call: .
clone_size: .
v_call: TRBV12-5
j_call: TRBJ1-1
cdr3_length: 13

cdr3_aa: CASSYSPAQPQHF
cdr3_nt: TGTGCCAGCAGTTACAGTCCGGCTCAGCCCCAGCATTTT
d_call: .
clone_size: .
v_call: TRBV6-5
j_call: TRBJ1-5
cdr3_length: 13

cdr3_aa: CASSRPDKYSPLHF
cdr3_nt: TGTGCCAGCAGCCGCCCAGACAAGTATTCACCCCTCCACTTT
d_call: .
clone_size: .
v_call: TRBV3-1/TRBV3-2
j_call: TRBJ1-6
cdr3_length: 14

cdr3_aa: CASSLTRVLSYNEQFF
cdr3_nt: TGTGCCAGCAGCTTAACTCGGGTGTTGTCCTACAATGAGCAGTTCTTC
d_call: .
clone_size: once
v_call: TRBV7-3
j_call: TRBJ2-1
cdr3_length: 16

cdr3_aa: CASSQATRDRGEKLFF
cdr3_nt: TGCGCCAGCAGCCAGGCAACCCGGGACAGGGGGGAAAAACTGTTTTTT
d_call: TRBD1
clone_size: .
v_call: TRBV4-1
j_call: TRBJ1-4
cdr3_length: 16

cdr3_aa: CAIRKTGTGDYNEQFF
cdr3_nt: TGTGCCATCAGAAAGACCGGGACAGGGGACTACAATGAGCAGTTCTTC
d_call: TRBD1
clone_size: .
v_call: TRBV10-3
j_call: TRBJ2-1
cdr3_length: 16

cdr3_aa: CASSTTRGGETQYF
cdr3_nt: TGTGCCAGCAGTACGACTAGGGGGGGCGAGACCCAGTACTTC
d_call: .
clone_size: .
v_call: TRBV2
j_call: TRBJ2-5
cdr3_length: 14

cdr3_aa: CASSLDPWNTGELFF
cdr3_nt: TGTGCCAGCAGCTTAGATCCCTGGAACACCGGGGAGCTGTTTTTT
d_call: .
clone_size: .
v_call: TRBV7-2
j_call: TRBJ2-2
cdr3_length: 15

cdr3_aa: CASSLAPYGYTF
cdr3_nt: TGTGCCAGCAGCTTAGCCCCGTATGGCTACACCTTC
d_call: .
clone_size: .
v_call: TRBV7-9
j_call: TRBJ1-2
cdr3_length: 12

cdr3_aa: CASSQVTGGVTPYEQYF
cdr3_nt: TGCGCCAGCAGCCAAGTAACGGGGGGGGTAACCCCCTACGAGCAGTACTTC
d_call: TRBD2
clone_size: .
v_call: TRBV4-3
j_call: TRBJ2-7
cdr3_length: 17

cdr3_aa: CASSFLDRVGGHTF
cdr3_nt: TGTGCCAGCAGTTTCCTCGACAGGGTGGGGGGCCACACCTTC
d_call: TRBD1
clone_size: .
v_call: TRBV28
j_call: TRBJ1-2
cdr3_length: 14

cdr3_aa: CASSLNRGQAYEQYF
cdr3_nt: TGTGCCAGCAGCTTAAACCGGGGCCAGGCCTACGAGCAGTACTTC
d_call: .
clone_size: .
v_call: TRBV7-3
j_call: TRBJ2-7
cdr3_length: 15

cdr3_aa: CSVYHPPPSFEQFF
cdr3_nt: TGCAGCGTTTACCACCCCCCCCCTAGCTTTGAGCAGTTCTTC
d_call: .
clone_size: .
v_call: TRBV29-1
j_call: TRBJ2-1
cdr3_length: 14